This T cell receptor beta chain was recorded in a study of T cell changes during pregnancy in multiple sclerosis. The CDR3 spans 12 residues. V lost 1 base and J 8 bases, leaving 8 bases between the germline ends. The V gene's germline CDR1 is MNHNS and CDR2 SASEGT. The repertoire was sequenced with immunoSEQ multiplex PCR; TCRdb's copy has only in-frame clones and lacks some. The sample has approximately 60,000 clones, about 90% seen once. The chain carries TRBV6-1 and TRBJ1-2, with D tentatively TRBD1 (6 bases). The receptor's source is a female donor with multiple sclerosis, enrolled in a pregnancy study. The sequencing used CD4+ T cells from peripheral blood mononuclear cells, collected in the second trimester of pregnancy. CDR3 sequence reads: CASSEDRVGYTF. The CDR3 nucleotides are TGTGCCAGCAGTGAAGACAGGGTCGGCTACACCTTC.